The 8 T cell receptor beta chains in this list originate from one sample, sequenced in a study of Graves' ophthalmopathy and Graves' hyperthyroidism. TCR beta CDR3 regions were amplified from RNA transcripts. After a first-round RT-PCR with HTBI primers, a second-round multiplex PCR was run. TCRdb processed the multiplex PCR reads anew with MiXCR; each CDR3 protein has one entry. The sample lists 580,000 or so distinct CDR3 sequences; approximately 35% were seen once. Sequenced sample: peripheral blood or thyroid tissue (not recorded which). The source of these receptors is an adult man with Graves' hyperthyroidism.

This clonotype appeared many times. The chain is built from TRBV6-5 and TRBJ2-7; D uncertain. V lost 5 bases and J lost 1, with 12 bases in between. The CDR3 covers 14 residues. Per germline, CDR1 MNHEY and CDR2 SVGAGI. The CDR3 sequence: CASSSRQGSYEQYF. Written as DNA, the CDR3 is TGTGCCAGCAGTAGCCGGCAAGGTTCCTACGAGCAGTACTTC.

This clonotype was found a few times. This chain links TRBV19 with TRBJ1-2; D is uncertain. The CDR3 runs to 17 residues. V dropped 6 bases and J dropped 4 bases, with 24 bases sitting between them. Germline V gene lookup returns CDR1 LNHDA and CDR2 SQIVND (reference sequence). CDR3 bases: TGTGCCAGTAGATCTCCCCGGTTGAGGGCCGTTAGCTATGGCTACACCTTC. This translates into CASRSPRLRAVSYGYTF.

The V call is TRBV10-2, the J call TRBJ2-2, with D tentatively TRBD1 (5 bases). Germline V gives CDR1 WSHSY, CDR2 SAAADI. This CDR3 region has 18 residues. V lost 0 bases to trimming and J lost 2 bases, with 16 bases between them. The CDR3 DNA is TGCGCCAGCAGTGAGTCAGGCAGGGCGCGGTCTAACACCGGGGAGCTGTTTTTT. It yields the protein CASSESGRARSNTGELFF.

This clonotype was detected ten times or more. This chain connects TRBV6-5 to TRBJ2-2, with D unclear. Germline-derived CDR1 and CDR2 are MNHEY and SVGAGI. The CDR3 contains 12 residues. The germline V and J ends were trimmed by 6 bases and 4 bases, with 6 bases remaining between them. CDR3 in amino acids: CASSLPTGELFF. The DNA for the CDR3 is TGTGCCAGCAGCCTACCCACCGGGGAGCTGTTTTTT.

This clonotype has just a few counts. The chain joins TRBV12-3 or TRBV12-4 to TRBJ1-5; possible D gene TRBD1, 6 bases. V lost 6 bases and J lost 7, with 19 bases in between. The CDR3 runs to 15 residues. The CDR3 DNA reads as TGTGCCAGCAGCCGGAGAGGGGGTCGTAAGCAGCCCCAGCATTTT. This sequence encodes CASSRRGGRKQPQHF.

The chain carries TRBV28 and TRBJ1-2, with D maybe TRBD1 (5 bases). Germline assignment: CDR1 MDHEN and CDR2 SYDVKM. This CDR3 spans 15 amino acids. The V and J ends lost 3 bases and 5 bases respectively, with 16 bases between them. The CDR3 protein is CASSFRQGELYGYTF. The CDR3 DNA follows: TGTGCCAGCAGTTTCAGGCAGGGAGAGTTATATGGCTACACCTTC.

J is TRBJ1-2 and V is TRBV20-1; D unresolved. Trimming cost V 6 bases and J 1 base, with 12 bases left between them. The germline V gene has CDR1 DFQATT and CDR2 SNEGSKA (reference sequence). This CDR3 has 13 residues. The CDR3 loop is CSASFGSNYGYTF. The DNA for the CDR3 is TGCAGTGCCAGCTTCGGAAGTAACTATGGCTACACCTTC.

This rearrangement joins TRBV27 to TRBJ2-7; D unclear. This CDR3 comprises 14 residues. The V end was cut by 6 bases, the J end by 6 bases, with 18 bases between. From germline, CDR1 is MNHEY and CDR2 SMNVEV (reference sequence). CDR3 DNA sequence: TGTGCCAGCAGCCCTGAGGCGGCCCCTCGCGAGCAGTACTTC. Translating it yields CASSPEAAPREQYF.